This TCR beta chain was sequenced in a study of T cell changes during pregnancy in multiple sclerosis. TCRdb's copy holds only in-frame clones and misses some; the assay was immunoSEQ multiplex PCR. The sample holds around 52,000 clones, 85% to 90% seen once. This clone occurred once. Trimming cost V 5 bases and J 1 base; bases outside gene matches: 11. The CDR3 length is 18 residues. From germline, CDR1 is SGHNT and CDR2 YYREEE (reference sequence). The TCR sequence derives from a human donor whose cells served as feeder cells for cultures in a pregnancy study. The material sequenced was peripheral blood from another person, used as feeder cells. The chain uses TRBV5-4 and TRBJ2-1; 11 nucleotides align to TRBD2. The CDR3 bases are TGTGCCAGCAGACCGGGACTAGCGGAGACCCTTTCCTACAATGAGCAGTTCTTC. It codes for CASRPGLAETLSYNEQFF.